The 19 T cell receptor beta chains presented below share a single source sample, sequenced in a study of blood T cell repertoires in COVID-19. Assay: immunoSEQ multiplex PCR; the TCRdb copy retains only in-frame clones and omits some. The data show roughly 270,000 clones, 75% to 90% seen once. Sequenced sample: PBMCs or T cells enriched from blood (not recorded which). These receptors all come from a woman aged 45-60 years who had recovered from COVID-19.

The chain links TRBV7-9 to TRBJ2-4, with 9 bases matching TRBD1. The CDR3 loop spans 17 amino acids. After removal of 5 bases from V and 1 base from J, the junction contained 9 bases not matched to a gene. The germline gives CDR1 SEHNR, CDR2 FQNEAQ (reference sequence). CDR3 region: CASSPRIGQGAKNIQYF. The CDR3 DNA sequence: TGTGCCAGCAGCCCAAGAATAGGACAGGGGGCCAAAAACATTCAGTACTTC.

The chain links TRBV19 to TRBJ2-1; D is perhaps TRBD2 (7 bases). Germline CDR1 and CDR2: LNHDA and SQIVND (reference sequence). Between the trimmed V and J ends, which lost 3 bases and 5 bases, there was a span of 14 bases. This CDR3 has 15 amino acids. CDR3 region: CASSIGGGAHNEQFF. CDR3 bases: TGTGCCAGTAGTATTGGTGGGGGGGCACACAATGAGCAGTTCTTC.

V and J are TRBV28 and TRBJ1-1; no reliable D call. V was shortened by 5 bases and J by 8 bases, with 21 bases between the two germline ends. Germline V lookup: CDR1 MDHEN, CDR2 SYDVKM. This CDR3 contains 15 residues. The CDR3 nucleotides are TGTGCCAGCAGTCCATCGGGTCCCGCGCGGGCAGAAGCTTTCTTT. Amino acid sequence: CASSPSGPARAEAFF.

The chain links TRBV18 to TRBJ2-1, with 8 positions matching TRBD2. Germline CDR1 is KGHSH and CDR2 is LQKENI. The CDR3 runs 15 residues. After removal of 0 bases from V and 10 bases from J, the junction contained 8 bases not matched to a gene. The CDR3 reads CASSPPSSGREEQFF. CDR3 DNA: TGTGCCAGCTCACCACCGTCTAGCGGGCGGGAGGAGCAGTTCTTC.

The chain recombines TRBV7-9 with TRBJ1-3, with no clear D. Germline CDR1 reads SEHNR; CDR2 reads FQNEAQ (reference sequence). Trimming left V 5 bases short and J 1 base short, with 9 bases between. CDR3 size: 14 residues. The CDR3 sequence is CASSRSGSGNTIYF. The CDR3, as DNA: TGTGCCAGCAGCCGCTCGGGTTCTGGAAACACCATATATTTT.

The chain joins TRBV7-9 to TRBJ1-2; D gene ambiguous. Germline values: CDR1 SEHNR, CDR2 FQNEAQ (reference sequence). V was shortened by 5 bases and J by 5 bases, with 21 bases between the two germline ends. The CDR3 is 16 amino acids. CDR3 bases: TGTGCCAGCAGCGCGACCTCGACGGGAAGAAGGTATGGCTACACCTTC. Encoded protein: CASSATSTGRRYGYTF. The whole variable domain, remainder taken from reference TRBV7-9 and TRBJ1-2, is DTGVSQNPRHKITKRGQNVTFRCDPISEHNRLYWYRQTLGQGPEFLTYFQNEAQLEKSRLLSDRFSAERPKGSFSTLEIQRTEQGDSAMYLCASSATSTGRRYGYTFGSGTRLTVV.

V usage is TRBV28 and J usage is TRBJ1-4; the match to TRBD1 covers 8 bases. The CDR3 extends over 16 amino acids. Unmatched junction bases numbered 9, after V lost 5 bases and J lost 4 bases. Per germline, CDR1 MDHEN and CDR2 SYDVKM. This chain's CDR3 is CASSTRGPKDNEKLFF. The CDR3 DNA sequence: TGTGCCAGCAGTACCAGGGGGCCAAAAGATAATGAAAAACTGTTTTTT.

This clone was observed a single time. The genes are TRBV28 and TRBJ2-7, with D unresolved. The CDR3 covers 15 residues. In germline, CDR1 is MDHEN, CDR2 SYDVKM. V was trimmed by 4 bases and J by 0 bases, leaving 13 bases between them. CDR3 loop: CASSSSGLPSYEQYF. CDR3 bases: TGTGCCAGCAGTTCATCCGGGTTACCCTCCTACGAGCAGTACTTC.

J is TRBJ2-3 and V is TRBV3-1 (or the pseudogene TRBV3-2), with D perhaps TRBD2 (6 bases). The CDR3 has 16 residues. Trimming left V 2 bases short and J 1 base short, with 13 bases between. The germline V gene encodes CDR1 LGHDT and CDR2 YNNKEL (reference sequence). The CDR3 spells CASSQNPGTRTDTQYF. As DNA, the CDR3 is TGTGCCAGCAGCCAAAATCCCGGGACTCGCACAGATACGCAGTATTTT.

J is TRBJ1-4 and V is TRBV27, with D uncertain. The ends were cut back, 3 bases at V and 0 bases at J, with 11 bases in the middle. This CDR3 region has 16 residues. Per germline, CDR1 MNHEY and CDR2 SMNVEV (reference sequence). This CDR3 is CASSLSRGATNEKLFF. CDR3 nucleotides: TGTGCCAGCAGTTTGTCTCGAGGCGCAACTAATGAAAAACTGTTTTTT.

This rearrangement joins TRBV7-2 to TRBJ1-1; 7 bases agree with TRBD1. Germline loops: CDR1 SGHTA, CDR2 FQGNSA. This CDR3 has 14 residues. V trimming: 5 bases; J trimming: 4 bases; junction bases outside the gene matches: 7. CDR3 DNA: TGTGCCAGCAGCCAGGGGACAGTTTTCACTGAAGCTTTCTTT. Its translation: CASSQGTVFTEAFF.

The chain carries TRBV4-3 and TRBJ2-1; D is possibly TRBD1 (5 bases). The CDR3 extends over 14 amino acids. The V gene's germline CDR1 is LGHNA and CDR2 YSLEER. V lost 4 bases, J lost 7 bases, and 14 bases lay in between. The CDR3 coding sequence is TGCGCCAGCAGCCTCCTTGCAGGGTATAATGAGCAGTTCTTC. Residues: CASSLLAGYNEQFF.

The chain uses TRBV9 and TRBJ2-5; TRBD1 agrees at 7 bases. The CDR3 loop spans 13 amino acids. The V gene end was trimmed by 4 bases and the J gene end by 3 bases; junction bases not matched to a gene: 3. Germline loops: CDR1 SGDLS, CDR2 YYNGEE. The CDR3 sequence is CASSPGTEETQYF. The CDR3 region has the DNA TGTGCCAGCAGCCCCGGGACAGAAGAGACCCAGTACTTC.

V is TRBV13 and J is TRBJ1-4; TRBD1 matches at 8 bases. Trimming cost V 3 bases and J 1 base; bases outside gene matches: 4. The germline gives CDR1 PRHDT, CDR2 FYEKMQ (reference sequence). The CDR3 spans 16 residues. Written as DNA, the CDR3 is TGTGCCAGCAGCTTCGGACAGGGTGGAACTAATGAAAAACTGTTTTTT. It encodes CASSFGQGGTNEKLFF.

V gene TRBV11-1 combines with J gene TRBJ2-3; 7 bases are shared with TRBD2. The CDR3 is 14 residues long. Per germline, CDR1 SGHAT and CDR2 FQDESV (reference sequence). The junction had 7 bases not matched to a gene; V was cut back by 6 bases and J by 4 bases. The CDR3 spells CASRDLTSSDTQYF. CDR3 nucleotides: TGTGCCAGCAGAGACTTGACTAGCTCAGATACGCAGTATTTT.

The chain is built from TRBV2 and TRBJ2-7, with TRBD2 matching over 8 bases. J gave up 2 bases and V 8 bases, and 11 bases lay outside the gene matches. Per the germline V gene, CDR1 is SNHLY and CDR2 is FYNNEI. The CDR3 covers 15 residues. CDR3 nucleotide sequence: TGTGCCAGCGGGATGGGAGCGGGAGAAACCTACGAGCAGTACTTC. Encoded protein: CASGMGAGETYEQYF.

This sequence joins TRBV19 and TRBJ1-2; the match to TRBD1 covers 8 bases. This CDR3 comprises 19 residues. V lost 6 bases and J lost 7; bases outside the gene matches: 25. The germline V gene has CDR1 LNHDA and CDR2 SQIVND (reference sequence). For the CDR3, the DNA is TGTGCCAGTAGGAGCCTTCCGGGACCCAAGACAGGGGAAGCGCTTGGCTACACCTTC. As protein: CASRSLPGPKTGEALGYTF.

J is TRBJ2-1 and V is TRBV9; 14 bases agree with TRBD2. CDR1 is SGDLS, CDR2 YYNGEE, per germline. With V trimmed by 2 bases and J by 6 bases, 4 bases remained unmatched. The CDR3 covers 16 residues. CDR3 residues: CASSVGTSGRVNEQFF. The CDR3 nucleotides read TGTGCCAGCAGCGTTGGGACTAGCGGGAGAGTCAATGAGCAGTTCTTC. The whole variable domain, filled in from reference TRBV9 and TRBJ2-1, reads DSGVTQTPKHLITATGQRVTLRCSPRSGDLSVYWYQQSLDQGLQFLIQYYNGEERAKGNILERFSAQQFPDLHSELNLSSLELGDSALYFCASSVGTSGRVNEQFFGPGTRLTVL.

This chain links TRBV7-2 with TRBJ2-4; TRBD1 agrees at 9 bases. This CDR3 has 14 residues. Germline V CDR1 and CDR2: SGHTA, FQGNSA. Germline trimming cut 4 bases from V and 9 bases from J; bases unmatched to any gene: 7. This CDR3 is CASSSSGQGLIQYF. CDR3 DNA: TGTGCCAGCAGCTCCTCGGGACAGGGACTCATTCAGTACTTC.